This T cell receptor (beta chain) originates from a study of technical replicates of blood from a few donors. With 1 base removed from V and 4 bases from J, the gap between germline ends came to 12 bases. This CDR3 is built from 15 residues. Assay used: immunoSEQ multiplex PCR; TCRdb lists only in-frame clones, some missing. The sample holds tens of thousands of clones, around 92% seen once. Sequenced: T cells isolated from PBMCs. The chain combines TRBV23-1 with TRBJ2-3, with a possible D match to TRBD1 (5 bases). TRBV23-1 belongs to the ORF category, with a function that is uncertain. The origin of this receptor is a human donor in good health. Some clones in this sample may be carry-over from other donors' samples. The CDR3 protein is CASSQFQGHSDTQYF. The CDR3 DNA follows: TGCGCCAGCAGTCAATTCCAGGGTCATTCAGATACGCAGTATTTT.